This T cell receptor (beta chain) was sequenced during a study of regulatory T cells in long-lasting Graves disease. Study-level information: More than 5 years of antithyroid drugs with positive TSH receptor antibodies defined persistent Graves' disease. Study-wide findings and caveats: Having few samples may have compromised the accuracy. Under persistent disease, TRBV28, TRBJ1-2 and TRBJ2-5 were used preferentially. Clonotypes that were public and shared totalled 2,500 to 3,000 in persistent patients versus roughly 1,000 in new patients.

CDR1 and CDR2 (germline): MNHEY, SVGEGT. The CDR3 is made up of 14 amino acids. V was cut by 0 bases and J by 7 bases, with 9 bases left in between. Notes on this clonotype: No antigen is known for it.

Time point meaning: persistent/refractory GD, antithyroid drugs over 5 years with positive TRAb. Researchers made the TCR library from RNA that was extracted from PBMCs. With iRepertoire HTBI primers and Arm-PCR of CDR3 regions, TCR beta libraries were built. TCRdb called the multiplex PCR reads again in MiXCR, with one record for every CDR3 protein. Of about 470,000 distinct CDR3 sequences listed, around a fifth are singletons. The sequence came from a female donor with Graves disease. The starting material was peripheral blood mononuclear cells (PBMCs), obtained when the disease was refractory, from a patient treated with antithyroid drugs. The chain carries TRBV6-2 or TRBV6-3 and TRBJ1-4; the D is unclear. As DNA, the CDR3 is TGTGCCAGCAGTTACTCAAACCTGGGTGAAAAACTGTTTTTT. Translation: CASSYSNLGEKLFF.